This T cell receptor beta chain was captured by sequencing in a study of T cells in Graves' hyperthyroidism and ophthalmopathy (dated by TCRdb to about 2019). As for the study more broadly: TCR V-J signatures able to tell the groups apart were searched for in a discovery cohort of 90 to 100 patients, of whom 43 had Graves' ophthalmopathy and roughly 59 had stable Graves' hyperthyroidism. An independent validation cohort of around 19 hyperthyroidism patients and over 15 patients who later progressed to ophthalmopathy tested prospective prediction of ophthalmopathy. The roughly 94 discovery patients were randomly split 7:3 into training and test sets. The study also compared thyroid tissue and blood T-cell repertoires from roughly 6 Graves' hyperthyroidism patients. After sampling, hyperthyroidism patients received methimazole starting at 30 mg daily, and ophthalmopathy patients received high-dose intravenous methylprednisolone. TCR Vbeta CDR3 sequencing of 120 to 150 peripheral blood samples (approximately 44 ophthalmopathy, around 80 hyperthyroidism and roughly 17 progressor patients) is reported in the paper.

The TCR beta CDR3 regions were amplified from the RNA transcripts. The TCR CDR3 was subjected to a first round of RT-PCR using the HTBI primer set and the Qiagen OneStep RT-PCR kit. A second multiplex PCR round built the libraries, followed by size selection and purification. Libraries were sequenced paired-end with 100 bp reads on an Illumina HiSeq2000. In the authors' own workflow: SOAPnuke was used to process the raw data, with reads discarded if the reads contained adapters or uncalled bases, had a mean Phred below 15, or lacked an exact constant-primer or identifier match. COPE v1.2.5 was used to merge the high-quality paired reads, and each unique nucleotide sequence was defined as a clonotype. Clonotypes were aligned to IMGT TRBV, TRBD and TRBJ reference segments using MiTCR v1.1. The analysis included only V-J combinations with a frequency above 0.0001, which together covered more than 99% of the repertoires. A TCS score was defined as the ratio of F50 (clonal expansion) to E x V (chaos), with BLOSUM62-based TCRdist applied between CDR3 peptides within each V-J. Welch's t-statistics and random forest reduced fewer than 550 V-J features to roughly 13, which were used in a naive Bayes classifier (R e1071). The similarity between thyroid and blood repertoires was quantified using the Morisita-Horn index. Using fastp trimming at Q25 and MiXCR clonotype assembly, TCRdb reanalyzed the public sequencing data and kept in-frame beta chains. A single entry per CDR3 protein holds the most common genes and DNA from its merged rows. TCRdb assigned the V and J calls; the authors' analysis was not used. In all, the sample holds about 570,000 distinct CDR3 sequences, and about half of those were seen once. Clones ranked in the top ten supply 15% to 20% of the sample.

This clonotype was seen many times. The antigen it recognizes is unknown. Per-base quality was not reported, and no clone a single base away is much larger than it. Any patient with an uncontrolled infection, another autoimmune disease, pregnancy or lactation was excluded. Diagnoses were established on the basis of clinical symptoms, serum thyroxine and TRAb, thyroid ultrasound, and orbital computed tomography. Trizol reagent was used to extract total RNA, and RNA quality was then checked on an Agilent 2100 Bioanalyzer. Overall results and qualifications from the work: No statistical method was used to set the sample size in advance, and investigators knew the group allocation. In validation, the model predicted progression to ophthalmopathy with 55% to 71% sensitivity and roughly 72% specificity, a median of roughly seven months before onset. A model built on a 13 V-J signature distinguished ophthalmopathy from stable hyperthyroidism, reaching around 88% sensitivity and about 81% specificity in cross-validation and 80%/75% in testing. Most expanded thyroid clonotypes (frequency above 0.001) were also found in blood, which suggests that blood repertoires may mirror thyroid immune responses.

The receptor was derived from an adult woman with Graves' disease, either hyperthyroidism or ophthalmopathy (not recorded which). The sequenced material came from peripheral blood or thyroid tissue (not recorded which).

This receptor carries the CDR3 CAISLSRGSQYF. The DNA sequence follows: TGTGCCATCAGTCTTTCGCGGGGGTCCCAGTACTTC. The rearranged segments are TRBV10-3 and TRBJ2-5; 7 of the junction bases match TRBD2. The junction shows trimming of 5 bases on V and 9 bases on J, and the gene matches do not reach 6 bases of it. Taken from cysteine to phenylalanine, the CDR3 has 12 residues. Only the CDR3 part of the read is kept: 36 bases, read in frame from the first base. Reading the germline V gene gives CDR1 ENHRY and CDR2 SYGVKD.